These T cell receptor beta chains were read from a single sample in a study of tumor and adjacent non-tumor tissue in lung cancer. TCRdb reanalysed the multiplex PCR reads using MiXCR and keeps one entry per CDR3 protein. The repertoire holds about 93,000 distinct CDR3 sequences, with 67% as singletons. The sequenced sample consisted of lung tumor tissue. These receptors originate from a man between 60 and 75 years old with non-small cell lung cancer. Each CDR3 is given with its conserved first and last residue. The order of the fields is CDR3 DNA, CDR3 protein, V gene, D gene, clone size, J gene. A D gene is named only where the DNA matches it firmly. Expanded clones are given a class, and other clones once, few, many or no size at all.

TGTGCCAGCAGCTTAGCAGGCTCCGGGGAGCTGTTTTTT	CASSLAGSGELFF	TRBV11-3	-	-	TRBJ2-2
TGTGCCAGCAGCTTAGCGAACCTAGCGCTAAGCACAGATATGCAGTATTTT	CASSLANLALSTDMQYF	TRBV7-4	-	-	TRBJ2-3
TGTGCCAGCAGACGGGGACAGGGATTAGCTGAAGCTTTCTTT	CASRRGQGLAEAFF	TRBV12-3/TRBV12-4	TRBD1	-	TRBJ1-1
TGTGTCGGCAGTTTCAGCGGGAGCTCCTACGAGCAGTACTTC	CVGSFSGSSYEQYF	TRBV12-3/TRBV12-4	TRBD2	-	TRBJ2-7
TGTGCCAACAGGACTACCGGGACAGGCTCTGGAAACACCATATATTTT	CANRTTGTGSGNTIYF	TRBV28	TRBD1	-	TRBJ1-3
TGCAGTGCTAGGCCAACCAACAATGAGCAGTTCTTC	CSARPTNNEQFF	TRBV20-1	-	-	TRBJ2-1
TGTGCCAGCAGTTTGGATGAGTGGACTTACTCCTACGAGCAGTACTTC	CASSLDEWTYSYEQYF	TRBV5-5	-	-	TRBJ2-7
TGTGCCATCAGTGAAAGAGGGGTGGACACTGAAGCTTTCTTT	CAISERGVDTEAFF	TRBV10-3	-	many	TRBJ1-1
TGTGTCAGCAGCTTAGATGACAGGGGAGATACGCAGTATTTT	CVSSLDDRGDTQYF	TRBV11-3	TRBD1	-	TRBJ2-3
TGTGCCATGAGCGGGAAAGGGGGTTATGACTACACCTTC	CAMSGKGGYDYTF	TRBV10-3	-	-	TRBJ1-2
TGTACCAGCATTCCTAGGACTTCTGTCTCTGGGGCCAACGTCCTGACTTTC	CTSIPRTSVSGANVLTF	TRBV12-3/TRBV12-4	-	-	TRBJ2-6
TGCGCCAGCAGCCAAGATCATGGGGCAGATATGCAGTATTTT	CASSQDHGADMQYF	TRBV4-1	-	-	TRBJ2-3
TGTGCCAGCAGTATGGGACATAGGGGTTTAGCCAAAAACATTCAGTACTTC	CASSMGHRGLAKNIQYF	TRBV6-1	-	few	TRBJ2-4
TGTGCCAGCCACGGTTCACGGGGACTCCCCATAGATACGCAGTATTTT	CASHGSRGLPIDTQYF	TRBV12-3/TRBV12-4	-	-	TRBJ2-3
TGCAGCGCCTGGGGGGTCACTAATGAAAAACTGTTTTTT	CSAWGVTNEKLFF	TRBV29-1	-	-	TRBJ1-4
TGTGCCAGAAGTATGCCAGGGGGCGGAAACACCATATATTTT	CARSMPGGGNTIYF	TRBV19	TRBD1	-	TRBJ1-3
TGCAGCGCCAGAATGCGGCGAGTTGTTGACTATGGCTACACCTTC	CSARMRRVVDYGYTF	TRBV29-1	-	once	TRBJ1-2
TGTGCAGGCAATATTGTCCGCGGGGATACGCAGTATTTT	CAGNIVRGDTQYF	TRBV6-1	-	-	TRBJ2-3
TGTGCCCGCAGTGAGCAGTTAGGGACCATGAACACTGAAGCTTTCTTT	CARSEQLGTMNTEAFF	TRBV6-1	-	once	TRBJ1-1
TGCGCCAGCAGCTTAGATTCGGCATCTCCCTTGACTGAAGCTTTCTTT	CASSLDSASPLTEAFF	TRBV5-1	-	once	TRBJ1-1
TGTGCCAGCAGGCCTACCGGGACAGGGGACTATGGCCACACTTTC	CASRPTGTGDYGHTF	TRBV6-2/TRBV6-3	TRBD1	-	TRBJ1-2
TGCAGTGCAATGGAGGGGTATGGCAATCAGCCCCAGCATTTT	CSAMEGYGNQPQHF	TRBV20-1	-	many	TRBJ1-5
TGCGCCAGCAGCCGCCTGGGACAGGGGTACGGCGAAAAACTGTTTTTT	CASSRLGQGYGEKLFF	TRBV4-1	TRBD1	medium-sized	TRBJ1-4
TGTGCCAGCATTGTGGGGCGCCACGAAAAACTGTTTTTT	CASIVGRHEKLFF	TRBV6-6	-	-	TRBJ1-4
TGCAGTGCTAAAGGGGGGGGACAGGGGTACAATGAGCAGTTCTTC	CSAKGGGQGYNEQFF	TRBV20-1	TRBD1	-	TRBJ2-1
TGTACCAGCAGCGTGGATAGCGGGAACTTCGCCAGGGAGCTGTTTTTT	CTSSVDSGNFARELFF	TRBV5-6	TRBD2	once	TRBJ2-2